Following are 13 T cell receptor beta chains from one sample sequenced in a study of Ad26.COV2.S vaccination and SARS-CoV-2 variants. Sequencing was performed with immunoSEQ multiplex PCR; in TCRdb, only in-frame clones are kept and a portion is missing. The sample consists of just over 350,000 clones, 70% to 90% of them appearing once. This sample's treatment: about 20 received Ad26.COV2.S at low or high dose, single or two shots; about 5 received placebo; per-sample allocation not given. The investigators took samples on day 63 after the first vaccine or placebo injection. This specimen was peripheral blood, taken in a trial of Ad26.COV2.S vaccine versus placebo. These receptors all come from a person between 18 and 60 years old who received the Ad26.COV2.S COVID-19 vaccine or a placebo.

This clone was recorded a few times. This chain connects TRBV6-2 or TRBV6-3 to TRBJ1-5, with a weak D call TRBD1 (6 bases). V lost 2 bases, J lost 9 bases, and 11 bases lay in between. This CDR3 has 13 amino acids. Germline V lookup: CDR1 MNHEY, CDR2 SVGEGT. CDR3 protein: CASSYGGDTPQHF. DNA for the CDR3: TGTGCCAGCAGTTACGGTGGGGACACGCCCCAGCATTTT.

Notes on this clone: This same CDR3 is encoded by further DNA sequences in the sample. V gene TRBV18 combines with J gene TRBJ1-3, with D possibly TRBD1 on 5 matching bases. Trimming stripped 6 bases from V and 0 bases from J, with 9 bases between. The CDR3 length is 14 residues. Looked up from germline, CDR1 is KGHSH and CDR2 is LQKENI. In DNA form, the CDR3 reads TGTGCCAGCTCCCCCGACAGCTCTGGAAACACCATATATTTT. Translated: CASSPDSSGNTIYF.

The chain carries TRBV4-3 and TRBJ2-1; TRBD1 matches at 11 bases. The V segment lost 1 base and the J segment 8 bases; nucleotides outside the gene matches: 4. Germline V gene data show CDR1 as LGHNA and CDR2 as YSLEER. The CDR3 loop spans 15 amino acids. The CDR3 sequence: CASSQGRTGGDEQFF. CDR3 bases: TGCGCCAGCAGCCAAGGAAGGACAGGGGGCGATGAGCAGTTCTTC.

The V call is TRBV7-8, the J call TRBJ2-3; a weak D match, TRBD1 (6 bases). The germline gives CDR1 SGHVS, CDR2 FQNEAQ. The CDR3 covers 18 residues. Trimming pared 5 bases from V and 1 base from J, leaving 22 bases between. This CDR3 reads CASSLYLTPGVGTDTQYF. In DNA form, the CDR3 reads TGTGCCAGCAGCCTATATTTGACTCCAGGGGTGGGCACAGATACGCAGTATTTT. Looking up the rest from reference TRBV7-8 and TRBJ2-3 gives the full variable domain: GAGVSQSPRYKVAKRGQDVALRCDPISGHVSLFWYQQALGQGPEFLTYFQNEAQLDKSGLPSDRFFAERPEGSVSTLKIQRTQQEDSAVYLCASSLYLTPGVGTDTQYFGPGTRLTVL.

V and J are TRBV11-2 and TRBJ2-5; D perhaps matches TRBD1 (5 bases). The V and J ends lost 3 bases and 7 bases respectively, with 15 bases between them. The CDR3 contains 14 residues. The germline CDR1 and CDR2 sequences are SGHAT and FQNNGV. The DNA of the CDR3 is TGTGCCAGCAGCTTCCCACAGGCCCCAGGGACCCAGTACTTC. Its protein is CASSFPQAPGTQYF.

The V and J genes are TRBV3-1 (or the pseudogene TRBV3-2) and TRBJ2-1; TRBD2 matches 11 bases. Looked up from germline, CDR1 is LGHDT and CDR2 is YNNKEL (reference sequence). CDR3 length: 16 amino acids. V lost 5 bases to trimming and J lost 1 base; unmatched junction nucleotides: 4. In DNA form, the CDR3 reads TGTGCCAGCAGCGGTTTAGCGGGGGGGTCCTACAATGAGCAGTTCTTC. This encodes CASSGLAGGSYNEQFF.

The gene calls are TRBV5-4 and TRBJ2-3; D might be TRBD1 or TRBD2, each matching 6 bases. The ends were cut back, 6 bases at V and 6 bases at J, with 17 bases in the middle. CDR3 length: 14 amino acids. CDR1 is SGHNT, CDR2 YYREEE, per germline (reference sequence). The CDR3, as DNA: TGTGCCAGCACCCATCCCGGGGGCCGGGATACGCAGTATTTT. This translates into CASTHPGGRDTQYF. Drawing the rest from reference TRBV5-4 and TRBJ2-3, the complete variable domain is ETGVTQSPTHLIKTRGQQVTLRCSSQSGHNTVSWYQQALGQGPQFIFQYYREEENGRGNFPPRFSGLQFPNYSSELNVNALELDDSALYLCASTHPGGRDTQYFGPGTRLTVL.

This chain joins TRBV30 and TRBJ2-7; no clear D gene. V gave up 1 base and J gave up 3 bases, with 13 bases separating them. This CDR3 region has 14 residues. Germline CDR1 GTSNPN, CDR2 SVGIG (reference sequence). CDR3 residues: CAWSEAVAYYEQYF. CDR3 DNA sequence: TGTGCCTGGAGTGAGGCAGTAGCATACTACGAGCAGTACTTC.

This rearrangement joins TRBV6-5 to TRBJ2-7, with 7 nucleotides matching TRBD2. Trimming took 4 bases from V and 2 from J; bases not matched to a gene: 5. Germline CDR1 MNHEY, CDR2 SVGAGI. This CDR3 is built from 14 residues. CDR3 in DNA: TGTGCCAGCAGTTCGCCGGGGAGGGCCTACGAGCAGTACTTC. Translating gives CASSSPGRAYEQYF.

This chain links TRBV6-5 with TRBJ1-3, with D perhaps matching TRBD1 (5 bases). Germline CDR1 and CDR2: MNHEY and SVGAGI. Trimming left V 8 bases short and J 0 bases short, with 11 bases between. This CDR3 has 14 residues. CDR3 coding DNA: TGTGCCAGCTCAGGGAGCCTCTCTGGAAACACCATATATTTT. This sequence encodes CASSGSLSGNTIYF.

The rearrangement joins TRBV4-1 to TRBJ2-7; D is unresolved. Germline V gives CDR1 MGHRA, CDR2 YSYEKL. This CDR3 is built from 14 residues. V lost 1 base to trimming and J lost 4 bases, with 11 bases between them. The CDR3 DNA reads TGCGCCAGCAGCCAAGGGACCCACTCTTACGAGCAGTACTTC. Translated, it gives CASSQGTHSYEQYF.

This chain connects TRBV2 to TRBJ2-7, with D perhaps assigned TRBD1 or TRBD2 (6 bases each). This CDR3 comprises 16 residues. With 6 bases removed from V and 0 bases from J, the gap between germline ends came to 18 bases. Germline CDR1 is SNHLY and CDR2 is FYNNEI. This CDR3 reads CASSGGPSGHSYEQYF. CDR3 DNA sequence: TGTGCCAGCAGCGGGGGCCCGAGCGGCCACTCCTACGAGCAGTACTTC.

This chain links TRBV2 with TRBJ1-5; TRBD1 matches 8 bases. Germline CDR1 and CDR2: SNHLY and FYNNEI. The junction had 6 bases not matched to a gene; V was cut back by 4 bases and J by 7 bases. The CDR3 is 14 amino acids. CDR3 sequence: CASSGTGTYQPQHF. As DNA, the CDR3 is TGTGCCAGCAGTGGGACAGGGACCTACCAGCCCCAGCATTTT.